The following is a TCR beta chain sequence with its context. This clone's antigen is unknown. It has no much larger one-base neighbor in the sample; base qualities were not kept. Whole blood was collected in K2EDTA tubes by collaborating institutions according to the institutions' own protocols. For TCRbeta analysis, collaborator samples were shipped as frozen whole blood, as isolated PBMCs, or as DNA extracted from either sample type. TCRbeta CDR3 regions were amplified from genomic DNA by means of the immunoSEQ Assay, a bias-controlled multiplex PCR. In the authors' own workflow: Within the assay, amplification of reference gene primers was used to estimate how many nucleated cells each sample contained. Sequence reads were collapsed and filtered to measure the absolute abundance of every unique TCRbeta CDR3 rearrangement. For each sample, productive Simpson clonality was calculated as the square root of Simpson's diversity index over productive rearrangements. TCRdb re-hosts the immuneACCESS table, in-frame sequences only. Its copies lack some clones; in the studies checked, an unresolved V gene accounts for under half of them, and the cause for the rest is not known. The DNA gave D and trimming, while V, J and clone size come from that table. The sample table holds 120,000 to 150,000 clones, of which around nine tenths were seen once. The leading ten clones occupy 8.6% of the sample.

The data belong to a study of blood T cell repertoires in COVID-19 (dated by TCRdb to between 2020 and 2021). With respect to the entire study: Samples from collaborators originated in the United States, Italy and Spain and spanned both the acute and convalescent phases of COVID-19. The prospective study material was composed of cDNA or gDNA derived from T cells, B-cell-depleted T cells, or PBMCs. Samples were obtained from the ongoing ImmuneRACE study (first 160 participants) and from roughly 1,300 subjects provided by 6 global collaborators. Where HLA class I and class II types were available, the types were taken from metadata supplied by the sample provider, not from assay-based typing. A de-identified subject ID, COVID-19 status, age in years and sex were almost always included in the sample metadata. Deeply sampled blood TCRbeta repertoires from subjects exposed to, actively infected with, or recovered from COVID-19 were included in the dataset. The repertoires were made available in a free public database intended to serve as a resource for research on the immune response to SARS-CoV-2. General study outcomes and caveats: The amount of clinical and demographic metadata varied by source and participant and was provided uncurated.

As encoded in the germline V gene, CDR1 is SQVTM while CDR2 is ANQGSEA. The CDR3 spans 13 residues, from the cysteine through the phenylalanine. Just CDR3 DNA is preserved here, 39 bases in frame from base 1. The rearrangement combines TRBV29-1 with TRBJ2-3, with the D gene not confidently named. The origin of this receptor is a woman aged 45-59 years with active or convalescent COVID-19. Sequencing was carried out using peripheral blood. The encoded CDR3 is CSDFLGSTDTQYF. The nucleotides are TGCAGTGATTTTCTCGGGAGCACAGATACGCAGTATTTT.